This entry concerns a single T cell receptor (beta chain). The CDR3 is 14 amino acids. Germline V gene data show CDR1 as SNHLY and CDR2 as FYNNEI. With 6 bases clipped from V and 4 bases from J, the junction kept 5 bases outside the gene matches. The data are from a study of Ad26.COV2.S vaccination and SARS-CoV-2 variants. About the research overall: The study gave Ad26.COV2.S intramuscularly, once or twice 56 days apart.

Profiled with immunoSEQ multiplex PCR; TCRdb holds only in-frame clones, not every one. In the table there are 350,000 to 400,000 clones, about 88% of which are singletons. Noted treatment: some 20 received Ad26.COV2.S at low or high dose, single or two shots; roughly five received placebo; per-sample allocation not given. The samples were gathered on day 63 after the first injection of vaccine or placebo. Donation was by an adult aged 18-55 years who was in Boston. The source of this sequence is a person between 18 and 65 years old who received the Ad26.COV2.S COVID-19 vaccine or a placebo. The rearrangement joins TRBV2 to TRBJ1-1, with 10 bases lining up with TRBD1. Specimen: peripheral blood, collected in a trial of Ad26.COV2.S vaccine versus placebo. The CDR3 protein is CASRLRDRGTEAFF. The DNA for the CDR3 is TGTGCCAGCAGACTCCGGGACAGGGGCACTGAAGCTTTCTTT.